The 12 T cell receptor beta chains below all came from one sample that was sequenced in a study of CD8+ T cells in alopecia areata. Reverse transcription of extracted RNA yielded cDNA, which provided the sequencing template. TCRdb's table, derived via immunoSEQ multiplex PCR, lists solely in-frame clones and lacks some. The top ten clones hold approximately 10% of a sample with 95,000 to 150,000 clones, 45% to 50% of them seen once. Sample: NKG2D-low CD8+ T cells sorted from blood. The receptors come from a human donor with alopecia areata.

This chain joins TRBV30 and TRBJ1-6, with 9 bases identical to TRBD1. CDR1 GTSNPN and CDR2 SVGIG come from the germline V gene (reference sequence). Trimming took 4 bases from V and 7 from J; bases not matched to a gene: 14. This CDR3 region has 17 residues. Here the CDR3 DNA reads TGTGCCTGGACCGGGACAGGGAAACTAACGCCCAATTCACCCCTCCACTTT. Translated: CAWTGTGKLTPNSPLHF.

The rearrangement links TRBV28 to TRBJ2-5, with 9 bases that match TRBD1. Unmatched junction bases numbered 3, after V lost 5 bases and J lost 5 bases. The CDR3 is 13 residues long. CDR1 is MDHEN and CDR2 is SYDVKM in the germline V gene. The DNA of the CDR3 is TGTGCCAGCAGTAACAGGGGGCGGGAGACCCAGTACTTC. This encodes CASSNRGRETQYF.

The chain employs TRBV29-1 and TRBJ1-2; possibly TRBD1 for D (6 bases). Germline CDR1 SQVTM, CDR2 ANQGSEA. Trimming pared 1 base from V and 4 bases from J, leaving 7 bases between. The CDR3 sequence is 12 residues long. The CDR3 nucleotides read TGCAGCGTTGAAGCCAGGGGCTATGGCTACACCTTC. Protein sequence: CSVEARGYGYTF.

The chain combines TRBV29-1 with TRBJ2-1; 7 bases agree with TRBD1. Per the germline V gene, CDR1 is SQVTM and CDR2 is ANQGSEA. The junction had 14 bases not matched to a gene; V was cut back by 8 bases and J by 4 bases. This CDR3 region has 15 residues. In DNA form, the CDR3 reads TGCAGCACCGTAGTATCAGGACAGGAATACAATGAGCAGTTCTTC. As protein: CSTVVSGQEYNEQFF.

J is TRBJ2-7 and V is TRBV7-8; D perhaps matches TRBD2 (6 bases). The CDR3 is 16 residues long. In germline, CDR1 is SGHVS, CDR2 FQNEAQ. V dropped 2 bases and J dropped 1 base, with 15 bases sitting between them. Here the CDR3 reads CASSLWSRDSSYEQYF. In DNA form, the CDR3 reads TGTGCCAGCAGCTTATGGAGTCGGGACTCATCCTACGAGCAGTACTTC.

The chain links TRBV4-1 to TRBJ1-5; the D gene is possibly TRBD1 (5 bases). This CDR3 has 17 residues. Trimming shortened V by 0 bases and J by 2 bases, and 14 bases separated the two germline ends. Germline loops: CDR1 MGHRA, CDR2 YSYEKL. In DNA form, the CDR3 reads TGCGCCAGCAGCCAAGATTTGGCGGCGGGGGGCAATCAGCCCCAGCATTTT. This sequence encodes CASSQDLAAGGNQPQHF.

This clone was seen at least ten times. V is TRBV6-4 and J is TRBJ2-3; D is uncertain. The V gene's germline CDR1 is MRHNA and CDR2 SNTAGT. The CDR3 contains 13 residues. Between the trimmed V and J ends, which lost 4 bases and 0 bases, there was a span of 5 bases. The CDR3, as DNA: TGTGCCAGCAGTGTTACTAGCACAGATACGCAGTATTTT. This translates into CASSVTSTDTQYF.

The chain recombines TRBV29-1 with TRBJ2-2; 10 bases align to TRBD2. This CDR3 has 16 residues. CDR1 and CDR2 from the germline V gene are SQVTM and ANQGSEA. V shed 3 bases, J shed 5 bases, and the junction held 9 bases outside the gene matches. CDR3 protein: CSVELASGSGTGELFF. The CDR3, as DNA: TGCAGCGTTGAGCTGGCTAGCGGGAGTGGTACCGGGGAGCTGTTTTTT.

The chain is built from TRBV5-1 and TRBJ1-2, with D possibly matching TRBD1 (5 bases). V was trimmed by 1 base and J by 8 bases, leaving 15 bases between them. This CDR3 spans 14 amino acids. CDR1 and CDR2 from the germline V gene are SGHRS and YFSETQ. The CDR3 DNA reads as TGCGCCAGCAGCTTGCGGGGCGTCCCAGACGGCTACACCTTC. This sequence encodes CASSLRGVPDGYTF.

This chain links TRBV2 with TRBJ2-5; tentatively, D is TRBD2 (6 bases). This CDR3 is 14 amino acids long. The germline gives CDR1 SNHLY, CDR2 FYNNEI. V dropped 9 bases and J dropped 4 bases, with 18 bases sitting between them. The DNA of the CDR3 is TGTGCCAGTAGGGATCCGGGAGCGGGAGAGACCCAGTACTTC. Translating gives CASRDPGAGETQYF.

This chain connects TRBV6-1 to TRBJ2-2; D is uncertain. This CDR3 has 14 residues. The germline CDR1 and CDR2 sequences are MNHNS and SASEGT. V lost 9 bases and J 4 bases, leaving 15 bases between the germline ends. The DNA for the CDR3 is TGTGCCAGTGGCCAGGAACACAGCACCGGGGAGCTGTTTTTT. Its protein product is CASGQEHSTGELFF.

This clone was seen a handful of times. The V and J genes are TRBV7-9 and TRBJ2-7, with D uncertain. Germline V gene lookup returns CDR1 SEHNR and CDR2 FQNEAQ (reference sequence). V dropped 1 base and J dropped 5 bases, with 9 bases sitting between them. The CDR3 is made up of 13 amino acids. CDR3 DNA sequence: TGTGCCAGCAGCTTAGTTGGAGTCGACGAGCAGTACTTC. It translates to CASSLVGVDEQYF. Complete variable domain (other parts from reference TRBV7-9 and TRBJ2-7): DTGVSQNPRHKITKRGQNVTFRCDPISEHNRLYWYRQTLGQGPEFLTYFQNEAQLEKSRLLSDRFSAERPKGSFSTLEIQRTEQGDSAMYLCASSLVGVDEQYFGPGTRLTVT.